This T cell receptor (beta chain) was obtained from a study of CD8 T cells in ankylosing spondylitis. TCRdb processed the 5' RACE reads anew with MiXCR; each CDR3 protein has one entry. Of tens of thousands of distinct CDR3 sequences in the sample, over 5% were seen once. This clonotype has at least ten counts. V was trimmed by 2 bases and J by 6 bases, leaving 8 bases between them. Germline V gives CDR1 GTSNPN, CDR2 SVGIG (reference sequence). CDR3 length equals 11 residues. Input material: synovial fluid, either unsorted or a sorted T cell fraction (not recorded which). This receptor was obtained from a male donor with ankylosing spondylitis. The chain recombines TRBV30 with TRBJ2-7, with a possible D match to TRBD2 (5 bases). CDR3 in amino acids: CAWSQDSEQYF. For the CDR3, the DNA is TGTGCCTGGAGTCAGGACTCCGAGCAGTACTTC.